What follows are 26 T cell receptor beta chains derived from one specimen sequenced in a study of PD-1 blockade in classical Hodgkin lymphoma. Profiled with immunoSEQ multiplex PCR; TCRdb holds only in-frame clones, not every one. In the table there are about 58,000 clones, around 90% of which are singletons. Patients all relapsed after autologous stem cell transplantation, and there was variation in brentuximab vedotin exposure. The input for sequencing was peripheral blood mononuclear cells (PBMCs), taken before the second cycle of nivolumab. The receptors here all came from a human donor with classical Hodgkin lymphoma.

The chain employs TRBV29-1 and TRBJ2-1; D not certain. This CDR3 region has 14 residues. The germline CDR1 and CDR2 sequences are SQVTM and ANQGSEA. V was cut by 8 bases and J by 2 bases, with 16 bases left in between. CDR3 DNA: TGCAGCTACGGCGCGCAGGTGACCTACAATGAGCAGTTCTTC. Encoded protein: CSYGAQVTYNEQFF.

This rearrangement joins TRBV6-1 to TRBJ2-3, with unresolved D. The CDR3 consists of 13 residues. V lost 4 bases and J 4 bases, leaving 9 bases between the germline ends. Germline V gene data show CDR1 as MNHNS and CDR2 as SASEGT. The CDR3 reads CASSVVGPDTQYF. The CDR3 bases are TGTGCCAGCAGTGTGGTAGGCCCAGATACGCAGTATTTT.

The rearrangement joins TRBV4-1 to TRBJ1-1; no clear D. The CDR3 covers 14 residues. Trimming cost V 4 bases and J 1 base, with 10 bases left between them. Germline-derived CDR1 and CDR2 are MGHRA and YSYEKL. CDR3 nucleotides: TGCGCCAGCAGCCTAGATATGGGGAACACTGAAGCTTTCTTT. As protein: CASSLDMGNTEAFF.

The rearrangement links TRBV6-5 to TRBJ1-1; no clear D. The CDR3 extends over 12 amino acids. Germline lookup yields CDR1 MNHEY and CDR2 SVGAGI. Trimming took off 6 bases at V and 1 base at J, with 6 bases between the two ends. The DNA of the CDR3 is TGTGCCAGCAGAAAACAGAACACTGAAGCTTTCTTT. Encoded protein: CASRKQNTEAFF.

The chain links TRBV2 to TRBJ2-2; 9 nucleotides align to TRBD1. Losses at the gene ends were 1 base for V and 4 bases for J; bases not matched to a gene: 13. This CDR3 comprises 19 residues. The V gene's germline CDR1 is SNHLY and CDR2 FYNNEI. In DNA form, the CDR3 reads TGTGCCAGCAGTGAAGAGTATGGGACAGGGAACTTTGGCACCGGGGAGCTGTTTTTT. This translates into CASSEEYGTGNFGTGELFF.

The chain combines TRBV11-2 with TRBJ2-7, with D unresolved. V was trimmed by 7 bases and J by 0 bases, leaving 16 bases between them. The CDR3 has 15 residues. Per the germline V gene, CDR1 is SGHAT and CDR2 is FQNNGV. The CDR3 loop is CASTVAAWGSYEQYF. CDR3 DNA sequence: TGTGCCAGCACCGTTGCCGCGTGGGGCTCCTACGAGCAGTACTTC. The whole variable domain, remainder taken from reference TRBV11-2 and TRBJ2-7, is EAGVAQSPRYKIIEKRQSVAFWCNPISGHATLYWYQQILGQGPKLLIQFQNNGVVDDSQLPKDRFSAERLKGVDSTLKIQPAKLEDSAVYLCASTVAAWGSYEQYFGPGTRLTVT.

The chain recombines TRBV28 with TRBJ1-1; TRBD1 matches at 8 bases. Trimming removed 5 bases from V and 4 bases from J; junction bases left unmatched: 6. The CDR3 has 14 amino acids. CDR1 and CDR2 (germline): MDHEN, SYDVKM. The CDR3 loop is CASSADREVTEAFF. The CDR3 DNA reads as TGTGCCAGCAGTGCGGACAGGGAAGTCACTGAAGCTTTCTTT.

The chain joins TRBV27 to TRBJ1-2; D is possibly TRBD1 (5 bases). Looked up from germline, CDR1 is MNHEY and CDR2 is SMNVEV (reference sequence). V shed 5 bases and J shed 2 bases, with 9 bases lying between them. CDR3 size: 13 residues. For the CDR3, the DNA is TGTGCCAGCAGTACTCAGGGAAACTATGGCTACACCTTC. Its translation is CASSTQGNYGYTF.

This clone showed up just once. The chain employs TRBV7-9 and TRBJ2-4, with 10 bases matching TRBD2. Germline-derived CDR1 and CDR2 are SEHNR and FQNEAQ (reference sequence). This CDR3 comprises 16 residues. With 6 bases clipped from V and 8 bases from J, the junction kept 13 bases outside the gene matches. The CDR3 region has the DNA TGTGCCAGCAGTCCCCCGCTAGCGGGAGTGGAGGACATTCAGTACTTC. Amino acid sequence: CASSPPLAGVEDIQYF. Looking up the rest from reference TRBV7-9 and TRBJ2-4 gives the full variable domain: DTGVSQNPRHKITKRGQNVTFRCDPISEHNRLYWYRQTLGQGPEFLTYFQNEAQLEKSRLLSDRFSAERPKGSFSTLEIQRTEQGDSAMYLCASSPPLAGVEDIQYFGAGTRLSVL.

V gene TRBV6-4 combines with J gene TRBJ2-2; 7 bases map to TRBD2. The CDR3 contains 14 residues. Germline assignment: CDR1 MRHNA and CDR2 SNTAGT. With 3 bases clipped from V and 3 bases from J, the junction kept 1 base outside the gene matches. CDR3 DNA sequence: TGTGCCAGCAGTGAACGGGGGGACACCGGGGAGCTGTTTTTT. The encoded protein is CASSERGDTGELFF.

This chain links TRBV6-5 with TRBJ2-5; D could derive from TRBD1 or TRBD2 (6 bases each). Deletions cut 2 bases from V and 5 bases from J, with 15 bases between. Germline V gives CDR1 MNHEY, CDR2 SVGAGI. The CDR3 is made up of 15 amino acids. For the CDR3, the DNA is TGTGCCAGCAGTTACAGGGGGGTGTATGCGGAGACCCAGTACTTC. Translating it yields CASSYRGVYAETQYF.

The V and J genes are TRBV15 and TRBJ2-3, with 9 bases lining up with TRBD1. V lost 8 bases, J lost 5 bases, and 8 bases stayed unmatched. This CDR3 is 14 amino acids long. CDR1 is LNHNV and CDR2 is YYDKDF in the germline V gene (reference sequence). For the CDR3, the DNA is TGTGCCACCGGGGGGGGACAGGGAAAAGATACGCAGTATTTT. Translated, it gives CATGGGQGKDTQYF.

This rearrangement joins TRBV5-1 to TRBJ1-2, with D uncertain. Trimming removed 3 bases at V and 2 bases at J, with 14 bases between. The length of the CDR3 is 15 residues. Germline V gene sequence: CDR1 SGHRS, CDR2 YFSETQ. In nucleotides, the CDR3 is TGCGCCAGCAGCTCCTCAGCAACCTCCAACTATGGCTACACCTTC. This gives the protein CASSSSATSNYGYTF.

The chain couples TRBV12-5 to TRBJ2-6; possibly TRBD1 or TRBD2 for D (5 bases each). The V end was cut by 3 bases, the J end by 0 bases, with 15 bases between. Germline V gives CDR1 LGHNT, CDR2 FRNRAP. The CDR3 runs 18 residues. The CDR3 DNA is TGTGCTAGTGGTTTTGGACCCTTTGGGGGCTCTGGGGCCAACGTCCTGACTTTC. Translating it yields CASGFGPFGGSGANVLTF.

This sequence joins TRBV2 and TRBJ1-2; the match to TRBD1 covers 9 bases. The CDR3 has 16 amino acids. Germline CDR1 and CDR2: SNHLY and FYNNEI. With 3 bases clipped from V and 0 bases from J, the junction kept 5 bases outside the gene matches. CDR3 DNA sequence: TGTGCCAGCAGTGAGACAGGGGGTTACTCTAACTATGGCTACACCTTC. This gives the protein CASSETGGYSNYGYTF.

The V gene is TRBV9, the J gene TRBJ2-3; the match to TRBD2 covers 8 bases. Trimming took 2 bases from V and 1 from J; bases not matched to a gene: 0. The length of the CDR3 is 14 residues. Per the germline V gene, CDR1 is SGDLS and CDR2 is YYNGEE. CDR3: CASSVSGGTDTQYF. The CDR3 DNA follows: TGTGCCAGCAGCGTTAGCGGGGGCACAGATACGCAGTATTTT.

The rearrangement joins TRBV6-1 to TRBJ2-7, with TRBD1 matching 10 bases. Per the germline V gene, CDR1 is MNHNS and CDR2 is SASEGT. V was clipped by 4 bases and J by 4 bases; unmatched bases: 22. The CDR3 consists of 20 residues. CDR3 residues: CASSAATGTGATLVGYEQYF. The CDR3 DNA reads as TGTGCCAGCAGTGCAGCCACCGGGACAGGGGCCACATTAGTTGGGTACGAGCAGTACTTC.

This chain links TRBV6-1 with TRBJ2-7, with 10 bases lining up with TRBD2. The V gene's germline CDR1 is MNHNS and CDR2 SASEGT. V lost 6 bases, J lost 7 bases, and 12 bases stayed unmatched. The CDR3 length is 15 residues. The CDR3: CASRVGTSAIEEQYF. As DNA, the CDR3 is TGTGCCAGCAGAGTGGGGACTAGCGCTATAGAGGAGCAGTACTTC.

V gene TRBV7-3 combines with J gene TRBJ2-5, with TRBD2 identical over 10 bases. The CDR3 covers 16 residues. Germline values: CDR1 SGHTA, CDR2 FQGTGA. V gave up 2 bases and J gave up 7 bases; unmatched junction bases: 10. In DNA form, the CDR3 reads TGTGCCAGCAGCTTATTCGCTAGCGGGGGTGTGGGGACCCAGTACTTC. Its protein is CASSLFASGGVGTQYF.

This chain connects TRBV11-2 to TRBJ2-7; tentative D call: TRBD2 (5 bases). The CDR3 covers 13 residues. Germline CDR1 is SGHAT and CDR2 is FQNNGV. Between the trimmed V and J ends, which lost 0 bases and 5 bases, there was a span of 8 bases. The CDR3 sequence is CASSLELVHEQYF. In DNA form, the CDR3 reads TGTGCCAGCAGCTTAGAACTAGTCCACGAGCAGTACTTC.

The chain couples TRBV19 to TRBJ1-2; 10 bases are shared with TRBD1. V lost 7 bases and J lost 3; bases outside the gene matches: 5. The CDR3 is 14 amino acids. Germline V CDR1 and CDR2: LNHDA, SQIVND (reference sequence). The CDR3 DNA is TGTGCCAGTATCACGACAGGGGGCTACTATGGCTACACCTTC. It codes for CASITTGGYYGYTF.

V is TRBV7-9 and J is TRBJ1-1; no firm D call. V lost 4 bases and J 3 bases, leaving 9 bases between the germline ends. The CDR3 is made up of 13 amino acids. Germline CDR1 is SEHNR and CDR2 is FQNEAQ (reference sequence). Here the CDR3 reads CASSSRMDTEAFF. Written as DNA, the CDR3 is TGTGCCAGCAGCTCCCGGATGGACACTGAAGCTTTCTTT.

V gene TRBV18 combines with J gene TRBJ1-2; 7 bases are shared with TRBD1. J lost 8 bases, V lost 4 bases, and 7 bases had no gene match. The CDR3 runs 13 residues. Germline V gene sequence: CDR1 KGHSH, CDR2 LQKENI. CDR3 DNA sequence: TGTGCCAGCTCACACGGACAGGAGCGGGGCTACACCTTC. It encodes CASSHGQERGYTF.

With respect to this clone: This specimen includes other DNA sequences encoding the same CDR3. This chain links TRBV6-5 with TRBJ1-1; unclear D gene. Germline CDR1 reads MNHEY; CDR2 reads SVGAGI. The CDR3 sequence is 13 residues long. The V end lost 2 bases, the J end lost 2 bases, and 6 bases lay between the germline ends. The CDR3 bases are TGTGCCAGCAGTTACCTTGGAAACACTGAAGCTTTCTTT. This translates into CASSYLGNTEAFF.

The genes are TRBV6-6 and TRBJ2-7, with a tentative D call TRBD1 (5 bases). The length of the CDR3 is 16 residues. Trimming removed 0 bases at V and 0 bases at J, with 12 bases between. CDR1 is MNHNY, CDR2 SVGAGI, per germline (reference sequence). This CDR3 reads CASSYSTGRDSYEQYF. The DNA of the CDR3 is TGTGCCAGCAGTTACTCGACTGGCAGGGACTCCTACGAGCAGTACTTC.

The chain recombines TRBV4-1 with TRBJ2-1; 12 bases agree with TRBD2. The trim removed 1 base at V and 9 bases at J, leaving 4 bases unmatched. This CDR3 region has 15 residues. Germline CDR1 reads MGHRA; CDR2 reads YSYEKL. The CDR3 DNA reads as TGCGCCAGCAGCCAAGGACTAGCGGGAGAGGCTGAGCAGTTCTTC. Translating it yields CASSQGLAGEAEQFF.